These 23 T cell receptor beta chains came from one sample sequenced in a study of Ad26.COV2.S vaccination and SARS-CoV-2 variants. TCRdb's copy holds only in-frame clones and misses some; the assay was immunoSEQ multiplex PCR. The data contain roughly 380,000 clones, around 84% of them seen just once; the ten biggest clones take up 3.3%. Treatment noted: around 19 received Ad26.COV2.S at low or high dose, single or two shots; 5 received placebo; per-sample allocation not given. Vaccine and placebo recipients were sampled on day 63 after the first injection. Sequencing used peripheral blood, obtained in a trial of Ad26.COV2.S vaccine versus placebo. Receptor source: a person between 18 and 59 years old who received the Ad26.COV2.S COVID-19 vaccine or a placebo.

V and J are TRBV4-3 and TRBJ2-1, with D possibly matching TRBD2 (5 bases). The V end lost 0 bases, the J end lost 0 bases, and 9 bases lay between the germline ends. CDR3 length equals 16 residues. In germline, CDR1 is LGHNA, CDR2 YSLEER. Here the CDR3 DNA reads TGCGCCAGCAGCCAAGAAACGGGGAGCTCCTACAATGAGCAGTTCTTC. Translation gives CASSQETGSSYNEQFF.

This clone was recorded only once. V is TRBV7-2 and J is TRBJ2-1, with TRBD1 as a possible D gene (6 bases). Germline V gene lookup returns CDR1 SGHTA and CDR2 FQGNSA. The CDR3 is 14 amino acids. Trimming took off 7 bases at V and 10 bases at J, with 20 bases between the two ends. The CDR3 nucleotides read TGTGCCAGCACTCAGGGGTCCCAAGCGGCCGAGCAGTTCTTC. It specifies CASTQGSQAAEQFF.

V is TRBV10-2 and J is TRBJ2-4; 13 bases fit TRBD2. This CDR3 is built from 20 residues. Looked up from germline, CDR1 is WSHSY and CDR2 is SAAADI. V shed 4 bases and J 0 bases; nucleotides not matched to a gene: 12. CDR3 nucleotide sequence: TGCGCCAGCAGTGTACTTCGGACTAGCGGGGGATCCCTAGCCAAAAACATTCAGTACTTC. Translation gives CASSVLRTSGGSLAKNIQYF.

This clone was counted only a few times. The gene calls are TRBV7-9 and TRBJ2-1; tentative D call: TRBD1 (5 bases). The CDR3 contains 17 residues. CDR1 and CDR2 (germline): SEHNR, FQNEAQ (reference sequence). V lost 2 bases, J lost 3 bases, and 17 bases lay in between. The CDR3 region has the DNA TGTGCCAGCAGCTTATGGGGCACATCCTCCCTCTACAATGAGCAGTTCTTC. It codes for CASSLWGTSSLYNEQFF.

The V gene is TRBV27, the J gene TRBJ1-3; perhaps TRBD1 as D (6 bases). V shed 2 bases and J shed 2 bases, with 7 bases lying between them. Germline CDR1 MNHEY, CDR2 SMNVEV (reference sequence). The CDR3 runs 14 residues. CDR3 DNA sequence: TGTGCCAGCAGTTTAAGGGGGACTGGAAACACCATATATTTT. This sequence encodes CASSLRGTGNTIYF.

This clone was picked up a small number of times. The V and J genes are TRBV3-1 (or the pseudogene TRBV3-2) and TRBJ1-5; weak D call: TRBD1 (5 bases). Germline V gene sequence: CDR1 LGHDT, CDR2 YNNKEL (reference sequence). Trimming cost V 1 base and J 6 bases, with 13 bases left between them. This CDR3 comprises 15 residues. The CDR3 nucleotides read TGTGCCAGCAGCCAAGGTTTCCAGGGCGGTCAGCCCCAGCATTTT. Protein product: CASSQGFQGGQPQHF.

This clone was observed once. V gene TRBV30 combines with J gene TRBJ1-1, with D perhaps TRBD1 (5 bases). The CDR3 loop spans 11 amino acids. V dropped 3 bases and J dropped 8 bases, with 10 bases sitting between them. In germline, CDR1 is GTSNPN, CDR2 SVGIG (reference sequence). The CDR3: CAWRGRGEAFF. CDR3 sequence (DNA): TGTGCCTGGAGGGGCCGGGGGGAAGCTTTCTTT.

The chain has TRBV27 and TRBJ2-4; 7 bases are shared with TRBD2. Trimming removed 6 bases from V and 8 bases from J; junction bases left unmatched: 10. Germline V gene data show CDR1 as MNHEY and CDR2 as SMNVEV (reference sequence). The length of the CDR3 is 14 residues. In DNA form, the CDR3 reads TGTGCCAGCAGCTTTCTAGGGGCGGGGGACATTCAGTACTTC. Translated: CASSFLGAGDIQYF.

This clone was recorded only once. This chain links TRBV4-3 with TRBJ2-1; TRBD2 matches 10 bases. Germline V CDR1 and CDR2: LGHNA, YSLEER. V shed 0 bases, J shed 6 bases, and the junction held 17 bases outside the gene matches. CDR3 size: 20 residues. The CDR3 DNA follows: TGCGCCAGCAGCCAAGAAGTGGGATTCGAGGAACTAGCGGGGCCCAATGAGCAGTTCTTC. Its protein is CASSQEVGFEELAGPNEQFF.

The chain is built from TRBV7-9 and TRBJ2-3; D not certain. CDR1 SEHNR and CDR2 FQNEAQ come from the germline V gene (reference sequence). V dropped 4 bases and J dropped 4 bases, with 9 bases sitting between them. This CDR3 has 13 residues. The CDR3 coding sequence is TGTGCCAGCAGCTCCTACGGCGCAGATACGCAGTATTTT. Residues: CASSSYGADTQYF.

In its sample, this clone was seen a few times. The V and J genes are TRBV7-9 and TRBJ1-6; the match to TRBD1 covers 9 bases. The trim removed 1 base at V and 10 bases at J, leaving 11 bases unmatched. In germline, CDR1 is SEHNR, CDR2 FQNEAQ (reference sequence). This CDR3 has 17 residues. The CDR3 reads CASSLGPRDRDRSPLHF. CDR3 coding DNA: TGTGCCAGCAGCTTAGGCCCCCGGGACAGGGATCGCTCACCCCTCCACTTT.

This clone was detected once. The J gene is TRBJ1-5, the V gene TRBV7-9; 8 positions match TRBD1. The CDR3 spans 14 residues. Germline CDR1 is SEHNR and CDR2 is FQNEAQ (reference sequence). The V and J ends lost 5 bases and 4 bases, in that order; junction bases with no gene match: 4. CDR3 region: CASSGQGGNQPQHF. The CDR3 DNA sequence: TGTGCCAGCAGCGGACAGGGAGGGAATCAGCCCCAGCATTTT.

The V call is TRBV5-4, the J call TRBJ2-5; D gene uncertain. The CDR3 runs 16 residues. Germline CDR1 and CDR2: SGHNT and YYREEE (reference sequence). V lost 2 bases to trimming and J lost 3 bases, with 17 bases between them. The CDR3 DNA is TGTGCCAGCAGCTTTCCCCCTCGGTATGGGAAAGAGACCCAGTACTTC. Residues: CASSFPPRYGKETQYF.

This sequence joins TRBV5-4 and TRBJ2-1; 12 nucleotides match TRBD2. Germline loops: CDR1 SGHNT, CDR2 YYREEE (reference sequence). V was pared by 5 bases and J by 14 bases, with 5 bases of the junction left unmatched. This CDR3 comprises 12 residues. CDR3 region: CASSGLAGGEFF. The CDR3 DNA is TGTGCCAGCAGTGGCCTAGCGGGGGGGGAGTTCTTC.

V is TRBV5-1 and J is TRBJ1-4; D is undetermined. V lost 0 bases and J 5 bases, leaving 14 bases between the germline ends. The germline V gene has CDR1 SGHRS and CDR2 YFSETQ. The CDR3 length is 16 residues. The CDR3 is CASSLGLASPNEKLFF. CDR3 DNA sequence: TGCGCCAGCAGCTTGGGACTTGCCAGCCCCAATGAAAAACTGTTTTTT.

This rearrangement joins TRBV5-1 to TRBJ2-7, with D uncertain. The ends were cut back, 0 bases at V and 5 bases at J, with 6 bases in the middle. The CDR3 contains 12 residues. Germline-derived CDR1 and CDR2 are SGHRS and YFSETQ. The CDR3 DNA is TGCGCCAGCAGCTTGGGGTGGGACGAGCAGTACTTC. Protein: CASSLGWDEQYF. Full variable domain (missing parts from reference TRBV5-1 and TRBJ2-7): KAGVTQTPRYLIKTRGQQVTLSCSPISGHRSVSWYQQTPGQGLQFLFEYFSETQRNKGNFPGRFSGRQFSNSRSEMNVSTLELGDSALYLCASSLGWDEQYFGPGTRLTVT.

The V gene is TRBV6-5, the J gene TRBJ1-4; D might be TRBD1 (6 bases). The CDR3 has 15 amino acids. Germline assignment: CDR1 MNHEY and CDR2 SVGAGI. V shed 0 bases and J shed 4 bases, with 9 bases lying between them. This chain's CDR3 is CASSYSGAGNEKLFF. CDR3 bases: TGTGCCAGCAGTTACTCGGGGGCCGGTAATGAAAAACTGTTTTTT.

V and J are TRBV15 and TRBJ2-3; D may match TRBD1 or TRBD2 (6 bases each). The CDR3 has 19 amino acids. The germline CDR1 and CDR2 sequences are LNHNV and YYDKDF (reference sequence). V was pared by 0 bases and J by 0 bases, with 19 bases between. CDR3 sequence: CATSRELLRGATSTDTQYF. The CDR3 nucleotides are TGTGCCACCAGCAGAGAACTCCTGAGGGGGGCTACTAGCACAGATACGCAGTATTTT.

The J gene is TRBJ2-7, the V gene TRBV7-8; 9 bases line up with TRBD2. Losses at the gene ends were 3 bases for V and 5 bases for J; bases not matched to a gene: 14. The CDR3 is 17 amino acids. Per germline, CDR1 SGHVS and CDR2 FQNEAQ. The CDR3 DNA follows: TGTGCCAGCAGCTTTCCCTTTAACAGCGGGAGGTCCCACGAGCAGTACTTC. This gives the protein CASSFPFNSGRSHEQYF.

V gene TRBV7-9 combines with J gene TRBJ2-4, with D perhaps assigned TRBD1 or TRBD2 (5 bases each). V dropped 6 bases and J dropped 6 bases, with 12 bases sitting between them. The CDR3 runs 13 residues. Germline CDR1 is SEHNR and CDR2 is FQNEAQ (reference sequence). CDR3 sequence reads: CASSPSGGNIQYF. The DNA for the CDR3 is TGTGCCAGCAGTCCTAGTGGGGGAAACATTCAGTACTTC.

The chain carries TRBV11-2 and TRBJ2-3; D uncertain. The germline V and J ends were trimmed by 5 bases and 4 bases, with 10 bases remaining between them. The CDR3 is made up of 13 amino acids. The germline V gene encodes CDR1 SGHAT and CDR2 FQNNGV. CDR3 sequence: CASSPTPADTQYF. The CDR3 DNA is TGTGCCAGCAGCCCCACCCCGGCAGATACGCAGTATTTT. Combining the CDR3 with reference TRBV11-2 and TRBJ2-3 gives the whole variable domain EAGVAQSPRYKIIEKRQSVAFWCNPISGHATLYWYQQILGQGPKLLIQFQNNGVVDDSQLPKDRFSAERLKGVDSTLKIQPAKLEDSAVYLCASSPTPADTQYFGPGTRLTVL.

The chain carries TRBV11-2 and TRBJ2-7; D unresolved. V lost 5 bases and J lost 3, with 5 bases in between. The CDR3 runs 11 residues. CDR1 SGHAT and CDR2 FQNNGV come from the germline V gene. CDR3 DNA sequence: TGTGCCAGCAGCCCCCACTACGAGCAGTACTTC. This encodes CASSPHYEQYF. Supplemented by reference TRBV11-2 and TRBJ2-7, the full variable domain reads EAGVAQSPRYKIIEKRQSVAFWCNPISGHATLYWYQQILGQGPKLLIQFQNNGVVDDSQLPKDRFSAERLKGVDSTLKIQPAKLEDSAVYLCASSPHYEQYFGPGTRLTVT.

This sequence joins TRBV25-1 and TRBJ2-7; D not resolved. V lost 6 bases and J lost 2, with 11 bases in between. The CDR3 has 13 amino acids. CDR1 is MGHDK, CDR2 SYGVNS, per germline. The CDR3 DNA reads as TGTGCCAGCAGACACCCAGGCACCTACGAGCAGTACTTC. Amino acid sequence: CASRHPGTYEQYF.